The 31 T cell receptor beta chains given below trace back to one sample, sequenced in a study of T cells in women clearing cervical HPV infection. Libraries were prepared by immunoSEQ multiplex PCR; TCRdb keeps only in-frame clonotypes and omits some of them. This sample's table reports more than 15,000 clones. Material for sequencing was blood buffy coat. The receptors originated from a woman aged 18 to 75 with a cervical HPV16 infection that either progressed to CIN3+ or cleared (not recorded which).

With respect to this clone: The read falls 3 residues short of the CDR3 end, and the missing part is taken from the germline J gene. The chain carries TRBV5-6 and TRBJ2-3; D not certain. Per the germline V gene, CDR1 is SGHDT and CDR2 is YYEEEE. This CDR3 has 11 amino acids. The V end lost 2 bases, the J end lost 6 bases, and 4 bases lay between the germline ends. The CDR3 loop reads CASSLGDTQYF. The covered CDR3 bases are TGTGCCAGCAGCTTAGGGGATACG. Combining the CDR3 with reference TRBV5-6 and TRBJ2-3 gives the whole variable domain DAGVTQSPTHLIKTRGQQVTLRCSPKSGHDTVSWYQQALGQGPQFIFQYYEEEERQRGNFPDRFSGHQFPNYSSELNVNALLLGDSALYLCASSLGDTQYFGPGTRLTVL.

Of note for this clone: The CDR3 goes on 3 residues after the read ends, and that part is filled in from the germline J gene. The rearrangement uses TRBV19 and TRBJ2-1, with 10 bases lining up with TRBD2. Trimming cost V 6 bases and J 3 bases; bases outside gene matches: 5. Germline V gene data show CDR1 as LNHDA and CDR2 as SQIVND (reference sequence). The CDR3 is made up of 15 amino acids. The DNA read from the CDR3 is TGTGCCAGTAGGCCCCTAGCGGGAGACTACAATGAG. It yields the protein CASRPLAGDYNE. From start to end, the CDR3 is CASRPLAGDYNEQFF.

This clone ranks as medium-sized (0.01 to 0.1%) in terms of frequency. The CDR3: CASTTGLENTEAFF. Partial CDR3 DNA: TGTGCCAGCACTACTGGACTTGAGAACACTGAA. The rearrangement links TRBV5-4 to TRBJ1-1; D remains ambiguous. Read sequence stops 3 residues before the CDR3 end, and the germline J gene provides the missing end. V lost 6 bases, J lost 1 base, and 13 bases lay in between. Germline CDR1 and CDR2: SGHNT and YYREEE (reference sequence). The CDR3 length is 14 residues.

Turning to this clone: The CDR3 end falls 3 residues outside the read, so it is completed with the germline J gene. The chain has TRBV10-3 and TRBJ1-2, with a possible D match to TRBD1 (6 bases). Trimming cost V 6 bases and J 6 bases, with 11 bases left between them. CDR1 is ENHRY, CDR2 SYGVKD, per germline. This CDR3 comprises 12 residues. The CDR3 sequence is CAIRMDSHGYTF. The CDR3 DNA, read in part, is TGTGCCATCAGAATGGACAGTCATGGC.

A word on this clone: The CDR3 extends 3 residues past the end of the read, so its final part is completed from the germline J gene. The chain employs TRBV30 and TRBJ1-2; perhaps TRBD1 as D (6 bases). The germline V gene has CDR1 GTSNPN and CDR2 SVGIG (reference sequence). V dropped 8 bases and J dropped 7 bases, with 26 bases sitting between them. The CDR3 sequence is 15 residues long. The CDR3: CAGGGGARLFSGYTF. Partial CDR3 DNA: TGTGCCGGGGGGGGCGGGGCCAGGCTCTTCTCTGGC.

Worth noting for this clone: The sequence runs out 3 residues before the end of the CDR3; the remainder is reconstructed from the germline J gene. The chain carries TRBV4-1 and TRBJ2-1; 7 bases line up with TRBD1. CDR1 is MGHRA, CDR2 YSYEKL, per germline. The CDR3 extends over 15 amino acids. Unmatched junction bases numbered 8, after V lost 6 bases and J lost 3 bases. The chain's CDR3 is CASRLDRVGYNEQFF. CDR3 bases read: TGCGCCAGCAGGCTCGACAGGGTCGGCTACAATGAG.

Partial CDR3 DNA: TGCGCCAGCAGCTTGGGCGGGATTAGCTACGAG. Protein sequence: CASSLGGISYE. The whole CDR3 is CASSLGGISYEQYF. This chain connects TRBV5-1 to TRBJ2-7, with D tentatively TRBD2 (6 bases). The CDR3 extends 3 residues past the end of the read, so its final part is completed from the germline J gene. Trimming shortened V by 0 bases and J by 3 bases, and 10 bases separated the two germline ends. The CDR3 loop spans 14 amino acids. CDR1 is SGHRS, CDR2 YFSETQ, per germline. The full variable domain, in which reference TRBV5-1 and TRBJ2-7 provide the parts outside the CDR3, is KAGVTQTPRYLIKTRGQQVTLSCSPISGHRSVSWYQQTPGQGLQFLFEYFSETQRNKGNFPGRFSGRQFSNSRSEMNVSTLELGDSALYLCASSLGGISYEQYFGPGTRLTVT.

The CDR3 spells CASRKQGRGGELFF. The DNA read from the CDR3 is TGTGCCAGCAGGAAACAGGGACGGGGCGGGGAG. The V and J genes are TRBV2 and TRBJ2-2; possible D gene TRBD1, 6 bases. The CDR3 end is not reached by the read, which stops 3 residues before it; the germline J gene fills it in. CDR1 SNHLY and CDR2 FYNNEI come from the germline V gene. This CDR3 comprises 14 residues. V was trimmed by 6 bases and J by 7 bases, leaving 15 bases between them.

Comments on this clone: The missing CDR3 end, 3 residues past where the read stops, is filled in from the germline J gene. This chain links TRBV28 with TRBJ2-4; TRBD1 agrees at 9 bases. Germline trimming cut 7 bases from V and 6 bases from J; bases unmatched to any gene: 10. CDR1 is MDHEN, CDR2 SYDVKM, per germline. The CDR3 consists of 15 residues. CDR3: CASTFQTGGSNIQYF. The part of the CDR3 DNA that was read is TGTGCCAGCACCTTCCAGACAGGGGGTTCAAACATT.

Worth noting for this clone: The CDR3 extends 3 residues past the end of the read, so its final part is completed from the germline J gene. The V call is TRBV5-1, the J call TRBJ2-6, with D uncertain. Trimming took off 1 base at V and 2 bases at J, with 7 bases between the two ends. The germline gives CDR1 SGHRS, CDR2 YFSETQ. This CDR3 has 15 residues. The CDR3 sequence: CASSLQSPGANVLTF. The sequenced part of the CDR3 DNA is TGCGCCAGCAGCTTGCAGTCCCCTGGGGCCAACGTC. The full variable domain, in which reference TRBV5-1 and TRBJ2-6 provide the parts outside the CDR3, is KAGVTQTPRYLIKTRGQQVTLSCSPISGHRSVSWYQQTPGQGLQFLFEYFSETQRNKGNFPGRFSGRQFSNSRSEMNVSTLELGDSALYLCASSLQSPGANVLTFGAGSRLTVL.

The part of the CDR3 DNA that was read is TGCAGTGCTTCCTCCGGGACTGAA. Translating it yields CSASSGTE. The full-length CDR3 reads as CSASSGTEAFF. The chain links TRBV20-1 to TRBJ1-1; D call uncertain. The read is 3 residues too short to cover the CDR3 end, so that end is filled in from the germline J gene. Trimming pared 5 bases from V and 5 bases from J, leaving 9 bases between. This CDR3 is built from 11 residues. Germline V lookup: CDR1 DFQATT, CDR2 SNEGSKA (reference sequence).

As for this clone: The read ends 3 residues shy of where the CDR3 ends; the end is completed using the germline J gene. The chain carries TRBV5-1 and TRBJ1-1; 7 bases line up with TRBD1. This CDR3 has 15 amino acids. The germline V gene encodes CDR1 SGHRS and CDR2 YFSETQ. After removal of 4 bases from V and 0 bases from J, the junction contained 6 bases not matched to a gene. The CDR3 spells CASSLQTGMNTEAFF. The CDR3 bases that were read are TGCGCCAGCAGCCTACAGACAGGGATGAACACTGAA.

Concerning this clone itself: The read is 3 residues too short to cover the CDR3 end, so that end is filled in from the germline J gene. The V call is TRBV30, the J call TRBJ2-7; TRBD1 matches at 9 bases. V shed 3 bases and J 5 bases; nucleotides not matched to a gene: 11. Germline CDR1 and CDR2: GTSNPN and SVGIG (reference sequence). This CDR3 is built from 15 residues. The CDR3 sequence is CAWSEGTGKINEQYF. The covered CDR3 bases are TGTGCCTGGAGCGAGGGGACAGGGAAAATCAACGAG.

With regard to this clone: Coverage ceases 3 residues before the CDR3 finishes, and the germline J gene fills in the end. This chain connects TRBV7-9 to TRBJ1-4; 9 bases line up with TRBD1. The CDR3 covers 15 residues. With 6 bases clipped from V and 7 bases from J, the junction kept 9 bases outside the gene matches. Germline CDR1 reads SEHNR; CDR2 reads FQNEAQ (reference sequence). CDR3 DNA, as far as it was read: TGTGCCAGCAGATCAACAGGGGGCGCGAGTGAAAAA. It encodes CASRSTGGASEK. The entire CDR3 sequence reads CASRSTGGASEKLFF.

Notes on this clone: The read ends 3 residues early relative to the CDR3; the germline J gene fills the gap. The J gene is TRBJ2-4, the V gene TRBV2, with 8 bases lining up with TRBD1. This CDR3 is 13 amino acids long. The V gene's germline CDR1 is SNHLY and CDR2 FYNNEI. This CDR3 is CASSEPDRADQYF. The DNA read from the CDR3 is TGTGCCAGCAGTGAACCGGACAGGGCCGAT. Complete variable domain (other parts from reference TRBV2 and TRBJ2-4): EPEVTQTPSHQVTQMGQEVILRCVPISNHLYFYWYRQILGQKVEFLVSFYNNEISEKSEIFDDQFSVERPDGSNFTLKIRSTKLEDSAMYFCASSEPDRADQYFGAGTRLSVL.

Worth noting for this clone: With the read ending 3 residues before the CDR3 end, the germline J gene is used to fill in that end. The V call is TRBV6-1, the J call TRBJ2-1; TRBD2 aligns across 9 bases. There are 19 residues in the CDR3. CDR1 and CDR2 (germline): MNHNS, SASEGT. The J segment lost 3 bases and the V segment lost 2 bases, leaving 14 bases of the junction unmatched. The DNA read from the CDR3 is TGTGCCAGCAGTGAATTTGGGGTTGGTAGCGGGAGCTTCTACAATGAG. Its protein is CASSEFGVGSGSFYNE. The entire CDR3 protein is CASSEFGVGSGSFYNEQFF.

With regard to this clone: The CDR3 is cut off 3 residues early in the read; its end comes from the germline J gene. The chain employs TRBV5-5 and TRBJ1-3, with D unresolved. The germline V gene encodes CDR1 SGHKS and CDR2 YYEKEE (reference sequence). The CDR3 sequence is 15 residues long. Trimming removed 0 bases from V and 3 bases from J, with 10 bases in between. The part of the CDR3 DNA that was read is TGTGCCAGCAGCTTGGTGTCGCCTATTGGAAACACC. Encoded protein: CASSLVSPIGNT. The full CDR3 reads CASSLVSPIGNTIYF.

In the case of this clone: The read ends 3 residues shy of where the CDR3 ends; the end is completed using the germline J gene. This chain uses TRBV10-3 with TRBJ1-1; TRBD1 is a possible D gene (5 bases). The germline gives CDR1 ENHRY, CDR2 SYGVKD. Trimming removed 4 bases at V and 5 bases at J, with 17 bases between. The CDR3 runs 15 residues. The CDR3 reads CAISASYGGGTEAFF. The CDR3 bases that were read are TGTGCCATCAGTGCGAGTTACGGGGGAGGTACTGAA.

Worth noting for this clone: The read halts 3 residues ahead of the CDR3 end, with the missing end drawn from the germline J gene. The V call is TRBV4-1, the J call TRBJ1-1; D is possibly TRBD1 (5 bases). Germline assignment: CDR1 MGHRA and CDR2 YSYEKL. The CDR3 has 13 residues. The V and J ends lost 1 base and 2 bases respectively, with 5 bases between them. Partial CDR3 DNA: TGCGCCAGCAGCCAAGGGGGCAACACTGAA. Amino acids: CASSQGGNTE. The entire CDR3 sequence reads CASSQGGNTEAFF.

Comments on this clone: The read is 3 residues too short to cover the CDR3 end, so that end is filled in from the germline J gene. The V gene is TRBV12-3 or TRBV12-4, the J gene TRBJ2-1, with 8 bases lining up with TRBD1. The CDR3 is made up of 14 amino acids. The V segment lost 6 bases and the J segment 7 bases; nucleotides outside the gene matches: 8. The part of the CDR3 DNA that was read is TGTGCCAGCAGCCAGGGGGCCCATGGGAATGAG. It translates to CASSQGAHGNE. The CDR3 reads in full as CASSQGAHGNEQFF.

As to this clone: The read gets to within 3 residues of the CDR3 end, and the germline J gene fills in the rest. The chain combines TRBV10-1 with TRBJ2-7; possible D gene TRBD1, 6 bases. The CDR3 has 13 amino acids. Looked up from germline, CDR1 is WNHNN and CDR2 is SYGVQD (reference sequence). V was shortened by 2 bases and J by 5 bases, with 10 bases between the two germline ends. The DNA read from the CDR3 is TGCGCCAGCAGTGAGGGGGGCAGAAACGAG. This gives the protein CASSEGGRNE. The CDR3 reads in full as CASSEGGRNEQYF.

Turning to this clone: The read falls 3 residues short of the CDR3 end, and the missing part is taken from the germline J gene. V and J are TRBV19 and TRBJ2-3, with D perhaps TRBD2 (6 bases). The CDR3 runs 13 residues. Germline assignment: CDR1 LNHDA and CDR2 SQIVND (reference sequence). Trimming cost V 7 bases and J 7 bases, with 15 bases left between them. The CDR3 sequence: CASTASAYNTQYF. Incomplete CDR3 DNA: TGTGCCAGTACAGCTAGCGCCTACAATACG.

Note on this clone: The read is 3 residues too short to cover the CDR3 end, so that end is filled in from the germline J gene. The chain has TRBV5-1 and TRBJ1-1; 8 nucleotides line up with TRBD1. The CDR3 is made up of 15 amino acids. Germline V CDR1 and CDR2: SGHRS, YFSETQ. Trimming removed 1 base from V and 3 bases from J; junction bases left unmatched: 5. The CDR3 here is CASSLLQGGDTEAFF. The sequenced part of the CDR3 DNA is TGCGCCAGCAGCTTGCTACAGGGGGGCGACACTGAA.

As for this clone: The read falls 3 residues short of the CDR3 end, and the missing part is taken from the germline J gene. The gene calls are TRBV20-1 and TRBJ2-2, with 10 bases aligning to TRBD1. Germline V CDR1 and CDR2: DFQATT, SNEGSKA (reference sequence). CDR3 length: 16 amino acids. After removal of 5 bases from V and 6 bases from J, the junction contained 12 bases not matched to a gene. The CDR3 DNA, read in part, is TGCAGTGCTTTCGGACAGGGGGTCCTGGGGGCCGGGGAG. The encoded protein is CSAFGQGVLGAGE. The CDR3 as a whole reads CSAFGQGVLGAGELFF.

CDR3 bases read: TGTGCCAGCAGCCTCCACCTAGGGGAAGTCTACGAG. Translating it yields CASSLHLGEVYE. The full CDR3 sequence reads CASSLHLGEVYEQYF. This chain joins TRBV11-2 and TRBJ2-7; perhaps TRBD1 as D (5 bases). The read stops 3 residues short of the end of the CDR3; the missing end is completed from the germline J gene. CDR3 length: 15 amino acids. The V and J ends lost 5 bases and 3 bases respectively, with 17 bases between them. Germline values: CDR1 SGHAT, CDR2 FQNNGV.

In regard to this clone: The CDR3 end lies 3 residues beyond the end of the read and is filled in from the germline J gene. The chain couples TRBV10-3 to TRBJ2-1; D perhaps matches TRBD1 (7 bases). V lost 6 bases and J 5 bases, leaving 14 bases between the germline ends. The CDR3 has 14 amino acids. Germline V CDR1 and CDR2: ENHRY, SYGVKD. CDR3 loop: CAIREAGQHNEQFF. The CDR3 DNA, read in part, is TGTGCCATCAGGGAGGCGGGACAGCACAATGAG.

As to this clone: The sequence runs out 3 residues before the end of the CDR3; the remainder is reconstructed from the germline J gene. This sequence joins TRBV7-3 and TRBJ2-2; 7 positions agree with TRBD1. CDR1 and CDR2 from the germline V gene are SGHTA and FQGTGA. The CDR3 loop spans 14 amino acids. V lost 5 bases to trimming and J lost 7 bases; unmatched junction nucleotides: 7. This CDR3 is CASSPIWTGGELFF. The sequenced part of the CDR3 DNA is TGTGCCAGCAGCCCTATCTGGACAGGCGGGGAG.

A note on this clone: The CDR3 end lies 3 residues beyond the end of the read and is filled in from the germline J gene. The gene calls are TRBV20-1 and TRBJ1-1; 12 bases are shared with TRBD1. V lost 1 base to trimming and J lost 6 bases; unmatched junction nucleotides: 9. The CDR3 is 16 residues long. CDR1 DFQATT and CDR2 SNEGSKA come from the germline V gene (reference sequence). The DNA read from the CDR3 is TGCAGTGCTAGAGTCCGGGACAGGGGGCAAGTGGCTGAA. Amino acids: CSARVRDRGQVAE. The CDR3 reads in full as CSARVRDRGQVAEAFF.

On this clone itself: The read terminates 3 residues before the CDR3 end, so the remaining end is supplied by the germline J gene. This rearrangement joins TRBV12-3 or TRBV12-4 to TRBJ2-1, with TRBD2 matching 9 bases. CDR3 size: 13 residues. V gave up 9 bases and J gave up 5 bases; unmatched junction bases: 5. The CDR3 DNA, read in part, is TGTGCCAGGAGACTAGCGGAGAACAATGAG. Translated, it gives CARRLAENNE. From start to end, the CDR3 is CARRLAENNEQFF.

Concerning this clone: The read terminates 3 residues ahead of where the CDR3 ends, so the germline J gene completes it. V gene TRBV29-1 combines with J gene TRBJ2-3, with a weak D call TRBD1 (6 bases). Germline loops: CDR1 SQVTM, CDR2 ANQGSEA. CDR3 length equals 11 residues. The germline V and J ends were trimmed by 8 bases and 6 bases, with 12 bases remaining between them. The CDR3: CSSSRGDTQYF. CDR3 bases read: TGCAGCTCCTCGAGGGGGGATACG.

Comment on this clone: The read terminates 3 residues before the CDR3 end, so the remaining end is supplied by the germline J gene. The gene calls are TRBV6-1 and TRBJ2-5, with D perhaps TRBD1 or TRBD2 (7 bases each). The V gene's germline CDR1 is MNHNS and CDR2 SASEGT. This CDR3 spans 15 amino acids. The ends were cut back, 1 base at V and 5 bases at J, with 14 bases in the middle. The CDR3: CASSEGGGGGETQYF. CDR3 DNA, as far as it was read: TGTGCCAGCAGTGAAGGGGGAGGGGGCGGGGAGACC.